The 5 T cell receptor beta chains below come from one sample, sequenced in a study of regulatory T cells in long-lasting Graves disease. Noted time point: newly diagnosed GD, antithyroid drugs for less than 3 months. Researchers made the TCR library from RNA that was extracted from PBMCs. Libraries of TCR beta came from iRepertoire HTBI primers plus Arm-PCR of CDR3 regions. TCRdb independently ran MiXCR on the multiplex PCR reads; one entry per CDR3 protein. The data show about 310,000 distinct CDR3 sequences, with about 18% seen just once and roughly 40% held by the top ten. This sample comprised peripheral blood mononuclear cells (PBMCs), obtained at new diagnosis, from a patient treated with antithyroid drugs. These receptor sequences come from a female donor with Graves disease.

In regard to this clonotype: This may be a read error: a much more frequent sequence differs by one nucleotide. The chain has TRBV28 and TRBJ1-1; no clear D. This CDR3 contains 15 residues. Germline loops: CDR1 MDHEN, CDR2 SYDVKM. Between the trimmed V and J ends, which lost 5 bases and 4 bases, there was a span of 17 bases. The DNA of the CDR3 is TGTGCCAGCAGTCCTGCGGGGATAAGAGTCACTGAAGCTTTCTTT. This sequence encodes CASSPAGIRVTEAFF.

This clonotype has a count of ten or more. DNA for the CDR3: TGTGCCAGCAGGACCCGGGGAGGTGGAAATGGCTACACCTTC. Encoded protein: CASRTRGGGNGYTF. The chain is built from TRBV28 and TRBJ1-2; D call uncertain. Germline V lookup: CDR1 MDHEN, CDR2 SYDVKM. The length of the CDR3 is 14 residues. The germline V and J ends were trimmed by 6 bases and 6 bases, with 17 bases remaining between them.

The rearrangement uses TRBV6-1 and TRBJ2-1; D ambiguous. Trimming pared 3 bases from V and 5 bases from J, leaving 8 bases between. The CDR3 length is 13 residues. Germline V CDR1 and CDR2: MNHNS, SASEGT. CDR3 coding DNA: TGTGCCAGCAGTGACGGGCTGAACAATGAGCAGTTCTTC. It is translated as CASSDGLNNEQFF.

The chain combines TRBV14 with TRBJ2-1; D not resolved. The CDR3 is 15 residues long. The V end lost 4 bases, the J end lost 1 base, and 11 bases lay between the germline ends. The germline gives CDR1 SGHDN, CDR2 FVKESK. The CDR3 loop reads CASSLTIVSYNEQFF. CDR3 in DNA: TGTGCCAGCAGCCTTACTATTGTTTCCTACAATGAGCAGTTCTTC.

This clonotype was seen many times. The chain has TRBV6-1 and TRBJ2-1; 15 bases match TRBD2. This CDR3 spans 20 amino acids. Trimming took 6 bases from V and 5 from J; bases not matched to a gene: 17. Per germline, CDR1 MNHNS and CDR2 SASEGT. Here the CDR3 DNA reads TGTGCCAGCAGCCAGAGGCGGCAGGGACTAGCGGGAGGCCGTGACAATGAGCAGTTCTTC. Its protein product is CASSQRRQGLAGGRDNEQFF.